This T cell receptor (beta chain) was recovered during a study of regulatory T cells in long-lasting Graves disease. Whole-study findings and limits: Segments TRBV28, TRBJ1-2 and TRBJ2-5 showed preferential usage in persistent disease.

Combining iRepertoire HTBI primers with Arm-PCR of CDR3 regions, the authors built TCR beta libraries. TCRdb fed the multiplex PCR reads into MiXCR, producing one record per CDR3 protein. The data hold roughly 300,000 distinct CDR3 sequences, with around 21% observed a single time. Time point: persistent/refractory GD, antithyroid drugs over 5 years with positive TRAb. PBMCs were the source of the RNA used for TCR sequencing. This clonotype has a handful of counts. Its antigen remains unidentified. Germline CDR1 and CDR2: MNHEY and SVGAGI. The CDR3 totals 16 residues. Trimming removed 1 base from V and 4 bases from J, with 14 bases in between.

The V call is TRBV6-5, the J call TRBJ2-1; the D gene could be TRBD1 or TRBD2 (5 bases each). This clonotype was sampled from a female donor with Graves disease. The specimen was peripheral blood mononuclear cells (PBMCs), collected when the disease was refractory, from a patient treated with antithyroid drugs. DNA for the CDR3: TGTGCCAGCAGTTACTTCCCCGGGGCGCGTTACAATGAGCAGTTCTTC. Residues: CASSYFPGARYNEQFF.